These 3 T cell receptor beta chains originate from one sample sequenced in a study of T cells in Graves' hyperthyroidism and ophthalmopathy. RNA transcripts yielded amplified TCR beta CDR3 regions. The TCR CDR3 was amplified in a first-round RT-PCR using the HTBI primer set. TCRdb re-analysed the multiplex PCR reads in MiXCR, keeping a single row per CDR3 protein. The repertoire holds under 550,000 distinct CDR3 sequences, with nearly 20% as singletons. Sequenced input: blood. All receptors come from a man aged 40-50 years with Graves' ophthalmopathy.

This clonotype was detected a few times. The chain recombines TRBV11-2 with TRBJ2-1; 7 positions agree with TRBD2. Losses at the gene ends were 2 bases for V and 7 bases for J; bases not matched to a gene: 8. This CDR3 contains 15 residues. Germline lookup yields CDR1 SGHAT and CDR2 FQNNGV. The DNA of the CDR3 is TGTGCCAGCAGCTTAACGTTAGGACTAGTGAATGAGCAGTTCTTC. This codes for CASSLTLGLVNEQFF.

This clonotype was observed at least ten times. The chain couples TRBV3-1 to TRBJ2-1, with D tentatively TRBD2 (6 bases). The CDR3 is 13 amino acids. The germline gives CDR1 LGHDT, CDR2 YNNKEL (reference sequence). V lost 4 bases and J 5 bases, leaving 9 bases between the germline ends. CDR3 protein: CASSLRLDNEQFF. CDR3 nucleotide sequence: TGTGCCAGCAGCCTGAGACTAGACAATGAGCAGTTCTTC.

CDR3 DNA sequence: TGTGCCAGCAGCCTCGGGAACACTCCAGGTGAGCAGTTCTTC. Translation gives CASSLGNTPGEQFF. This chain links TRBV9 with TRBJ2-1, with D perhaps TRBD2 (5 bases). The V gene's germline CDR1 is SGDLS and CDR2 YYNGEE. V lost 4 bases and J 9 bases, leaving 17 bases between the germline ends. The CDR3 has 14 amino acids.